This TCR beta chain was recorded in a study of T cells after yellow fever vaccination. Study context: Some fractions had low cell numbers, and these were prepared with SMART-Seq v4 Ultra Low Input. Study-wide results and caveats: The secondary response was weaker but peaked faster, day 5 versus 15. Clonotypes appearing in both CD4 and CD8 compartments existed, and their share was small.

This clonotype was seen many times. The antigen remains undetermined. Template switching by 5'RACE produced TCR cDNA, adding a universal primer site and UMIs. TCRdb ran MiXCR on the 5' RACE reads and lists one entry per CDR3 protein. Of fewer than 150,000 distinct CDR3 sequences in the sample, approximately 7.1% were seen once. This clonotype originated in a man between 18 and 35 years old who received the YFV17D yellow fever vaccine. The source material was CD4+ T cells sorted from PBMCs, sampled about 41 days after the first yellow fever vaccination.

Written as DNA, the CDR3 is TGCGCCAGCAGCCCGGACAACTATGGCTACACCTTC. It codes for CASSPDNYGYTF. The V gene is TRBV4-3, the J gene TRBJ1-2, with D unclear. CDR3 size: 12 residues. Germline V gene sequence: CDR1 LGHNA, CDR2 YSLEER. V was trimmed by 4 bases and J by 2 bases, leaving 5 bases between them.